One sample yielded the 10 T cell receptor beta chains listed below, sequenced in a study of blood T cell repertoires in COVID-19. Clones were read by immunoSEQ multiplex PCR, and TCRdb kept only the in-frame ones, dropping some. The table shows under 250,000 clones, with 84% occurring only once. Material for sequencing was peripheral blood. These receptors were taken from a woman in her forties or fifties with active or convalescent COVID-19.

The DNA for the CDR3 is TGTGCCAGCAGCCCGCGGACAGGCCGGCCTGAAGCTTTCTTT. Encoded protein: CASSPRTGRPEAFF. J is TRBJ1-1 and V is TRBV7-2, with 7 bases lining up with TRBD1. This CDR3 is built from 14 residues. J was trimmed by 6 bases and V by 5 bases; bases with no gene match: 9. Germline V gene sequence: CDR1 SGHTA, CDR2 FQGNSA.

This clone was observed a single time. The chain is built from TRBV5-1 and TRBJ2-5; the match to TRBD1 covers 9 bases. The trim removed 1 base at V and 5 bases at J, leaving 9 bases unmatched. The CDR3 sequence is 16 residues long. Germline-derived CDR1 and CDR2 are SGHRS and YFSETQ. The chain's CDR3 is CASSLQPQGAGETQYF. The DNA of the CDR3 is TGCGCCAGCAGCTTGCAACCACAGGGGGCTGGTGAGACCCAGTACTTC.

The table lists this clone with a few counts. The rearrangement links TRBV11-2 to TRBJ1-1; 7 bases map to TRBD1. Trimming at V came to 6 bases and at J to 6 bases, leaving 4 bases not matched to a gene. The CDR3 totals 12 residues. Germline V gives CDR1 SGHAT, CDR2 FQNNGV. The CDR3 DNA sequence: TGTGCCAGCAGTCCAGGGGGAGCTGAAGCTTTCTTT. Its protein is CASSPGGAEAFF. The whole variable domain, remainder taken from reference TRBV11-2 and TRBJ1-1, is EAGVAQSPRYKIIEKRQSVAFWCNPISGHATLYWYQQILGQGPKLLIQFQNNGVVDDSQLPKDRFSAERLKGVDSTLKIQPAKLEDSAVYLCASSPGGAEAFFGQGTRLTVV.

A single count supports this clone. The chain is built from TRBV30 and TRBJ2-3; the D gene is possibly TRBD1 (6 bases). With 2 bases removed from V and 5 bases from J, the gap between germline ends came to 11 bases. The CDR3 spans 13 residues. The germline CDR1 and CDR2 sequences are GTSNPN and SVGIG (reference sequence). The CDR3 region has the DNA TGTGCCTGGAGTCCCCCGGGACAAGATACGCAGTATTTT. This translates into CAWSPPGQDTQYF.

This chain links TRBV6-5 with TRBJ1-2, with TRBD1 identical over 9 bases. CDR3 length: 14 amino acids. After removal of 6 bases from V and 4 bases from J, the junction contained 6 bases not matched to a gene. Germline V gene data show CDR1 as MNHEY and CDR2 as SVGAGI. CDR3 coding DNA: TGTGCCAGCAGGACCGGGACAGGGAGCTATGGCTACACCTTC. Its protein product is CASRTGTGSYGYTF.

There are a few counts of this clone. The chain joins TRBV29-1 to TRBJ2-1; tentatively, D is TRBD2 (5 bases). The germline CDR1 and CDR2 sequences are SQVTM and ANQGSEA. Trimming took 0 bases from V and 6 from J, leaving 18 bases between them. CDR3 length: 16 residues. The CDR3 spells CSVEDRSPSGSNEQFF. CDR3 sequence (DNA): TGCAGCGTTGAAGATAGGAGCCCCTCGGGGTCCAATGAGCAGTTCTTC.

The chain joins TRBV6-1 to TRBJ2-3, with TRBD2 matching over 10 bases. This CDR3 contains 16 residues. The trim removed 3 bases at V and 5 bases at J, leaving 8 bases unmatched. Germline assignment: CDR1 MNHNS and CDR2 SASEGT. The CDR3 sequence: CASSEVLSGGLDTQYF. Here the CDR3 DNA reads TGTGCCAGCAGTGAGGTGCTTAGCGGGGGGTTAGATACGCAGTATTTT.

The rearrangement links TRBV28 to TRBJ1-3, with 9 bases aligning to TRBD1. The trim removed 6 bases at V and 4 bases at J, leaving 7 bases unmatched. CDR1 is MDHEN and CDR2 is SYDVKM in the germline V gene. The CDR3 is made up of 15 amino acids. CDR3 coding DNA: TGTGCCAGCAGCCTACAGGGGGCGGAGGGAAACACCATATATTTT. Its translation: CASSLQGAEGNTIYF.

This clone was picked up one time. J is TRBJ1-1 and V is TRBV5-1; TRBD1 matches 7 bases. Unmatched junction bases numbered 3, after V lost 1 base and J lost 6 bases. This CDR3 contains 13 residues. CDR1 SGHRS and CDR2 YFSETQ come from the germline V gene. This CDR3 reads CASSLQDRSEAFF. CDR3 coding DNA: TGCGCCAGCAGCTTGCAGGACAGGTCTGAAGCTTTCTTT.

This sequence joins TRBV5-4 and TRBJ2-1, with TRBD2 identical over 9 bases. This CDR3 comprises 15 residues. The trim removed 2 bases at V and 7 bases at J, leaving 7 bases unmatched. CDR1 SGHNT and CDR2 YYREEE come from the germline V gene (reference sequence). In DNA form, the CDR3 reads TGTGCCAGCAGCTTAGCGGGGGGAGGTTGGAATGAGCAGTTCTTC. Its protein product is CASSLAGGGWNEQFF. Full variable domain (missing parts from reference TRBV5-4 and TRBJ2-1): ETGVTQSPTHLIKTRGQQVTLRCSSQSGHNTVSWYQQALGQGPQFIFQYYREEENGRGNFPPRFSGLQFPNYSSELNVNALELDDSALYLCASSLAGGGWNEQFFGPGTRLTVL.